This TCR beta chain was profiled in a study of blood T cell repertoires in COVID-19. About the study: In each case, the material was cDNA or gDNA derived from T cells, B-cell-depleted T cells, or PBMCs.

How the authors handled the data: Reference gene primer amplification in the assay estimated nucleated cell counts. Method: immunoSEQ multiplex PCR; TCRdb's copy keeps in-frame clones and lacks some. The V and J calls and clone size come from that table; D and trimming were worked out from the DNA. This table holds roughly 250,000 clones, about nine tenths found once. The TCR originated in a man aged 55 to 70 who had recovered from COVID-19. Specimen: peripheral blood.

CDR3 nucleotide sequence: TGTGCCAGCAGCCAGGGAGGGGGTAAAGCTTTCTTT. Translating it yields CASSQGGGKAFF. The V call is TRBV7-2, the J call TRBJ1-1, with D perhaps matching TRBD1 (6 bases). Per germline, CDR1 SGHTA and CDR2 FQGNSA. The CDR3 spans 12 residues. Trimming stripped 5 bases from V and 9 bases from J, with 13 bases between.